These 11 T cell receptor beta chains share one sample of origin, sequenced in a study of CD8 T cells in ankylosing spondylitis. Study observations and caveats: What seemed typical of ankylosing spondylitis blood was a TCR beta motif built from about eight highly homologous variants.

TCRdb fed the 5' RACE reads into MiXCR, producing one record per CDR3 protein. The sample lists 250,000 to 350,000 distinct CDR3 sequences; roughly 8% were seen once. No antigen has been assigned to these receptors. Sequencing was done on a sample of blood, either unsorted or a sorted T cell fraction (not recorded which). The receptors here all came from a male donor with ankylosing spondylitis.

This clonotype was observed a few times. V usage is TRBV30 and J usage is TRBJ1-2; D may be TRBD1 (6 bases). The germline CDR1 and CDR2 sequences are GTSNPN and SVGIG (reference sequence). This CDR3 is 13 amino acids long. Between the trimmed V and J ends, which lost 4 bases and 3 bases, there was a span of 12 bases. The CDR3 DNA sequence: TGTGCCTGGAACCCAGGGGAAGACTATGGCTACACCTTC. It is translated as CAWNPGEDYGYTF. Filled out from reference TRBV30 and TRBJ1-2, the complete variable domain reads SQTIHQWPATLVQPVGSPLSLECTVEGTSNPNLYWYRQAAGRGLQLLFYSVGIGQISSEVPQNLSASRPQDRQFILSSKKLLLSDSGFYLCAWNPGEDYGYTFGSGTRLTVV.

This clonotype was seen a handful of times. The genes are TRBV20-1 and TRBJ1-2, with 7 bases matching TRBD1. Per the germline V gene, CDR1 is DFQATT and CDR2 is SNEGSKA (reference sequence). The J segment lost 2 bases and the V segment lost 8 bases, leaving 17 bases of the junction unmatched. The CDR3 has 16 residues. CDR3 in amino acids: CSLGGENRGKNYGYTF. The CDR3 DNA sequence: TGCAGTTTGGGGGGGGAGAACAGGGGAAAGAACTATGGCTACACCTTC.

CDR3 sequence (DNA): TGCAGTGCCCGGCCACGAGCGGGTCCAACCCAGTACTTC. The encoded protein is CSARPRAGPTQYF. This sequence joins TRBV20-1 and TRBJ2-5, with a possible D match to TRBD2 (6 bases). Trimming shortened V by 6 bases and J by 8 bases, and 19 bases separated the two germline ends. Germline CDR1 reads DFQATT; CDR2 reads SNEGSKA (reference sequence). The CDR3 is made up of 13 amino acids.

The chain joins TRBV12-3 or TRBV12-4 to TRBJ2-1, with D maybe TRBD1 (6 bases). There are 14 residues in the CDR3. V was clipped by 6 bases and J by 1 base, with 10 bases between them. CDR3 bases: TGTGCCAGCAGGACGGGACAATCCTACAATGAGCAGTTCTTC. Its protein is CASRTGQSYNEQFF.

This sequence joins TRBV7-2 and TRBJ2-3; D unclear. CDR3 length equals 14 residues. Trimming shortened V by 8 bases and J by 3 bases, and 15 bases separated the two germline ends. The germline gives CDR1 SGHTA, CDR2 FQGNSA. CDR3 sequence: CASCRLMRTDTQYF. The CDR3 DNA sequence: TGTGCCAGCTGCCGGTTGATGCGGACAGATACGCAGTATTTT.

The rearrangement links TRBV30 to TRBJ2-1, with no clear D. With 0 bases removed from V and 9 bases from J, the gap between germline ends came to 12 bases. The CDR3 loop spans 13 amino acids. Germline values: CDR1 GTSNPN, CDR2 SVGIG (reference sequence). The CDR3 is CAWSVGRRSEQFF. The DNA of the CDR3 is TGTGCCTGGAGTGTGGGAAGGCGAAGTGAGCAGTTCTTC.

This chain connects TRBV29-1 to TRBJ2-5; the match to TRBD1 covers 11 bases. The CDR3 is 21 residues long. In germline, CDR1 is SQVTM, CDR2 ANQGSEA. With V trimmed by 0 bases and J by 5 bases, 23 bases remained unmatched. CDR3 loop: CSVEDGWAGTGGTGDGETQYF. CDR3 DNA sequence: TGCAGCGTTGAAGATGGATGGGCCGGGACAGGGGGGACCGGGGACGGTGAGACCCAGTACTTC.

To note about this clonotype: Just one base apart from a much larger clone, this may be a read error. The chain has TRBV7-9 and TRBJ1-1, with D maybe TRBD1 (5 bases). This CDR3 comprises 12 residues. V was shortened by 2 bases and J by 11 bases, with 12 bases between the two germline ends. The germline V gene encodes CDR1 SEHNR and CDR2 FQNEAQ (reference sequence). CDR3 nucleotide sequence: TGTGCCAGCAGCTTAACGCAGGGTGGGGCTTTCTTT. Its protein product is CASSLTQGGAFF.

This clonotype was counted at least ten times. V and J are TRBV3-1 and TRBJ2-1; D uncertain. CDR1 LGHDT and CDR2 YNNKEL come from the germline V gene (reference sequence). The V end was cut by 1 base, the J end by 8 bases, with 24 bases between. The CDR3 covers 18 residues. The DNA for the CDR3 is TGTGCCAGCAGCCAAGGCGTCAGTTTCGGCGAGTTTTTCGATGAGCAGTTCTTC. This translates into CASSQGVSFGEFFDEQFF.

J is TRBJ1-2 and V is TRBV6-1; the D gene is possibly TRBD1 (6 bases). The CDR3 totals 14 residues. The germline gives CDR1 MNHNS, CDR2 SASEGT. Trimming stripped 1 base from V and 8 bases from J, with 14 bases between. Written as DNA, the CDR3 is TGTGCCAGCAGTGAAGGACAGGAAGGAATGGGCTACACCTTC. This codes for CASSEGQEGMGYTF.

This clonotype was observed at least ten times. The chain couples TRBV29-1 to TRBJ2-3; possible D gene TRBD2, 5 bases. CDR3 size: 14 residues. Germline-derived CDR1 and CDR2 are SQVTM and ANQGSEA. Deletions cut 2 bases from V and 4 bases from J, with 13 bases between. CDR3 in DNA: TGCAGCGTTGAACTCGGGCGCGGGCCAGATACGCAGTATTTT. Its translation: CSVELGRGPDTQYF.